These 10 T cell receptor beta chains share one sample of origin, sequenced in a study of blood T cell repertoires in COVID-19. TCRdb's table, derived via immunoSEQ multiplex PCR, lists solely in-frame clones and lacks some. The table has around 110,000 clones, roughly 80% seen once. Material: peripheral blood. These receptor sequences come from a man aged 65 to 85 with acute or convalescent COVID-19.

The CDR3 DNA follows: TGTGCCACCAGTACAGAGTATAGCAATCAGCCCCAGCATTTT. Protein: CATSTEYSNQPQHF. The gene calls are TRBV24-1 and TRBJ1-5, with unresolved D. Trimming took off 6 bases at V and 0 bases at J, with 8 bases between the two ends. CDR1 and CDR2 from the germline V gene are KGHDR and SFDVKD. The CDR3 sequence is 14 residues long.

The J gene is TRBJ1-1, the V gene TRBV3-1 (or the pseudogene TRBV3-2); D is uncertain. Germline values: CDR1 LGHDT, CDR2 YNNKEL (reference sequence). The CDR3 is 14 amino acids. The V end lost 6 bases, the J end lost 6 bases, and 17 bases lay between the germline ends. The CDR3 coding sequence is TGTGCCAGCAGGCAATCTGGAGGGAATGCTGAAGCTTTCTTT. It encodes CASRQSGGNAEAFF.

This clone was seen once. The chain uses TRBV5-6 and TRBJ2-6, with a possible D match to TRBD1 (5 bases). Trimming shortened V by 2 bases and J by 2 bases, and 11 bases separated the two germline ends. Germline loops: CDR1 SGHDT, CDR2 YYEEEE. This CDR3 has 16 residues. The CDR3 sequence: CASSFRGRAGANVLTF. The CDR3 DNA reads TGTGCCAGCAGCTTTCGTGGCAGGGCTGGGGCCAACGTCCTGACTTTC.

This clone was observed a single time. The chain uses TRBV5-1 and TRBJ1-4; 11 bases line up with TRBD1. CDR1 and CDR2 (germline): SGHRS, YFSETQ. After removal of 3 bases from V and 8 bases from J, the junction contained 3 bases not matched to a gene. CDR3 length: 14 amino acids. The CDR3 here is CASSWTGGREKLFF. The CDR3 nucleotides are TGCGCCAGCAGCTGGACAGGGGGCAGGGAAAAACTGTTTTTT.

The V and J genes are TRBV28 and TRBJ2-7; possibly TRBD2 for D (6 bases). Looked up from germline, CDR1 is MDHEN and CDR2 is SYDVKM. The CDR3 totals 15 residues. V shed 7 bases and J shed 6 bases, with 22 bases lying between them. The CDR3 reads CASKGVTRGAGEQYF. The CDR3 nucleotides read TGTGCCAGCAAAGGGGTCACTCGGGGAGCGGGCGAGCAGTACTTC.

J is TRBJ2-3 and V is TRBV9, with 10 positions matching TRBD1. V was pared by 3 bases and J by 4 bases, with 2 bases of the junction left unmatched. Germline lookup yields CDR1 SGDLS and CDR2 YYNGEE. The CDR3 consists of 14 residues. CDR3 residues: CASSADRGADTQYF. The DNA for the CDR3 is TGTGCCAGCAGCGCGGACAGGGGGGCAGATACGCAGTATTTT.

CDR3 protein: CASSHLDRDTDTQYF. In nucleotides, the CDR3 is TGCGCCAGCAGCCACTTGGACAGAGACACAGATACGCAGTATTTT. The J gene is TRBJ2-3, the V gene TRBV4-1; a possible D gene is TRBD1 (6 bases). The CDR3 is made up of 15 amino acids. V gave up 3 bases and J gave up 2 bases, with 12 bases separating them. Germline-derived CDR1 and CDR2 are MGHRA and YSYEKL.

The chain is built from TRBV29-1 and TRBJ1-5, with a tentative D call TRBD1 (6 bases). This CDR3 has 14 residues. Germline V lookup: CDR1 SQVTM, CDR2 ANQGSEA. The V end lost 4 bases, the J end lost 6 bases, and 16 bases lay between the germline ends. This chain's CDR3 is CSVAVGGGGQPQHF. In DNA, the CDR3 is TGCAGCGTTGCGGTAGGAGGGGGGGGTCAGCCCCAGCATTTT.

The chain joins TRBV5-6 to TRBJ1-5; no firm D call. Trimming removed 0 bases at V and 5 bases at J, with 6 bases between. Germline CDR1 and CDR2: SGHDT and YYEEEE. This CDR3 comprises 13 residues. This chain's CDR3 is CASSLGVDQPQHF. In DNA form, the CDR3 reads TGTGCCAGCAGCTTGGGCGTGGATCAGCCCCAGCATTTT.

V usage is TRBV19 and J usage is TRBJ1-2, with TRBD1 identical over 9 bases. Germline V gene data show CDR1 as LNHDA and CDR2 as SQIVND (reference sequence). The CDR3 runs to 12 residues. Unmatched junction bases numbered 0, after V lost 6 bases and J lost 4 bases. CDR3 protein: CASRDRGYGYTF. The CDR3 nucleotides read TGTGCCAGTAGGGACAGGGGCTATGGCTACACCTTC.